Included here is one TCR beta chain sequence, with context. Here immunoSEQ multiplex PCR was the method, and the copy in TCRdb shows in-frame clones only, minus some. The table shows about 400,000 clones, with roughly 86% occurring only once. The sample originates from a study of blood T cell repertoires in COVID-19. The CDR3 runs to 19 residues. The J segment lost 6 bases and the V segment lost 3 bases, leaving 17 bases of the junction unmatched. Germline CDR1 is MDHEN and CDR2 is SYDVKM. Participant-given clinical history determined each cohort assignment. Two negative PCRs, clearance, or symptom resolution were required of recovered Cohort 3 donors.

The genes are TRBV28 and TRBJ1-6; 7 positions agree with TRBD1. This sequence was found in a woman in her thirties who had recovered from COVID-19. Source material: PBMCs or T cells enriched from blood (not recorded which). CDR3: CASSLPRQGPNRFNSPLHF. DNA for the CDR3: TGTGCCAGCAGTTTGCCTAGACAGGGACCGAACCGCTTTAATTCACCCCTCCACTTT.